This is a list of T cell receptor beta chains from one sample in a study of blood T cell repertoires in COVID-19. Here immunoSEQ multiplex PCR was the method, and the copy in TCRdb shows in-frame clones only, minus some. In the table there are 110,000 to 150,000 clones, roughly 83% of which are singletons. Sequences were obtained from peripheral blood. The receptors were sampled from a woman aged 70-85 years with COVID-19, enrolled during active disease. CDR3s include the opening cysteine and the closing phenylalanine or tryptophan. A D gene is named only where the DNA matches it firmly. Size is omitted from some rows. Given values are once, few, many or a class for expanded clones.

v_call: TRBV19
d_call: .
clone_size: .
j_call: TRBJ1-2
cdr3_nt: TGTGCCAGTAGTATCCCCGGGGGACTTGCTGATGCGGGCTACACCTTC
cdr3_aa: CASSIPGGLADAGYTF

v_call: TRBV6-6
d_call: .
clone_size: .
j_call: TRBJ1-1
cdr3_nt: TGTGCCAGCAGTTACTCGATTAACGGGGGTACTGAAGCTTTCTTT
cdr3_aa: CASSYSINGGTEAFF

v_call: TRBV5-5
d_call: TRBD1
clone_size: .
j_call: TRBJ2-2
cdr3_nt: TGTGCCAGCAGCTTTGGTCCGGGACAGGGAGCCGGGGAGCTGTTTTTT
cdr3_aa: CASSFGPGQGAGELFF

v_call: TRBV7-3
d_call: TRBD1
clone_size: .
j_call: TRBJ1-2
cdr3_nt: TGTGCCAGCAGCCCGACAGGGGGATCTGGCTACACCTTC
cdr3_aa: CASSPTGGSGYTF

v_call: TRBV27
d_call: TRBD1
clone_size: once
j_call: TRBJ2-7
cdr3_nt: TGTGCCAGCTGGCCTCGGGACAGACCCTACGAGCAGTACTTC
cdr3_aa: CASWPRDRPYEQYF

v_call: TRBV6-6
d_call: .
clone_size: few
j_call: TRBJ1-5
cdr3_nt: TGTGCCAGCAGAGGAGCTAGCAATCAGCCCCAGCATTTT
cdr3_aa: CASRGASNQPQHF

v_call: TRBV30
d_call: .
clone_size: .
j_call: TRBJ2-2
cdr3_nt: TGTGCCTGGGGAGGGAGCACCGGGGAGCTGTTTTTT
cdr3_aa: CAWGGSTGELFF

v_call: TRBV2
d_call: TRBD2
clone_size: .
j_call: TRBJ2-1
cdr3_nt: TGTGCCAGCAGACGCCCCGGGACTAGCGGGCCTCAAACAACGGTCTTC
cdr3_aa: CASRRPGTSGPQTTVF

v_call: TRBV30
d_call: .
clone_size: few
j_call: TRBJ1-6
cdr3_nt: TGTGCCTGGAGAGGAGGCTCCTATAATTCACCCCTCCACTTT
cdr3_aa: CAWRGGSYNSPLHF

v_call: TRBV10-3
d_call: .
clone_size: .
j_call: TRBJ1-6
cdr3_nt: TGTGCCATCGGGCAGGGGACTTCACCCCTCCACTTT
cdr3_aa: CAIGQGTSPLHF

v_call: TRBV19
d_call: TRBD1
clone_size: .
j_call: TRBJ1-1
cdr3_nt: TGTGCCAGTAGAAGGGACAGGGCCAGCACTGAAGCTTTCTTT
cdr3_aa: CASRRDRASTEAFF

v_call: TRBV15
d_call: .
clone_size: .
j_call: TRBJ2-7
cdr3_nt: TGTGCCACCAGCAGAGATCTAAAGACTAGAGGCGACGAGCAGTACTTC
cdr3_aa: CATSRDLKTRGDEQYF

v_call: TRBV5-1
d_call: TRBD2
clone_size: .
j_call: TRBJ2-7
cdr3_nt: TGCGCCAGCAGCTTGACTAGCGGGACCTACGAGCAGTACTTC
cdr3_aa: CASSLTSGTYEQYF

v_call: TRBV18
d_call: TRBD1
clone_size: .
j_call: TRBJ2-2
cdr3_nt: TGTGCCAGCTCACCCTCGGGACAGGGGAACACCGGGGAGCTGTTTTTT
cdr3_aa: CASSPSGQGNTGELFF

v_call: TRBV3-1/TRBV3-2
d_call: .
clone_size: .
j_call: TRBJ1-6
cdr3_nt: TGTGCCAGCAGCCAAGGCATAGCAGGGATGGGGTCACCCCTCCACTTT
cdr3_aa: CASSQGIAGMGSPLHF

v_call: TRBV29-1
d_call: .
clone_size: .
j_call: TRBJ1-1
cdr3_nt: TGCAGCGCCTCGGGGAGGGCGAACACTGAAGCTTTCTTT
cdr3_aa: CSASGRANTEAFF

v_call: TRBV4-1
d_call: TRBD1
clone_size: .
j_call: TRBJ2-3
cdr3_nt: TGCGCCAGCAGCCAAGAAGAGACAGGGGACGGCACAGATACGCAGTATTTT
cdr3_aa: CASSQEETGDGTDTQYF

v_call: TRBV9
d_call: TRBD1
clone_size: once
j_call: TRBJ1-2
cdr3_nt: TGTGCCAGCAGCGCCAGACAGGGCTATGGCTACACCTTC
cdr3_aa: CASSARQGYGYTF

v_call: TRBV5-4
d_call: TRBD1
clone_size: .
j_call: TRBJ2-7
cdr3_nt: TGTGCCAGCAGGGAGACAGGGGTAGCCGAGCAGTACTTC
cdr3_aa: CASRETGVAEQYF

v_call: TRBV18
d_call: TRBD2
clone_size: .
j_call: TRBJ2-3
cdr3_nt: TGTGCCAGCTCACAATTTATCAGCGGGGAAGGCACAGATACGCAGTATTTT
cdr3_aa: CASSQFISGEGTDTQYF

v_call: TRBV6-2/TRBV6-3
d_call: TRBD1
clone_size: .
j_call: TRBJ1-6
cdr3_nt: TGTGCCAGCAGTTACTTGGGACAGGATAATTCACCCCTCCACTTT
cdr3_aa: CASSYLGQDNSPLHF

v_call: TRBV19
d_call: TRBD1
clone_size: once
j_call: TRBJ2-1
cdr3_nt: TGTGCCAGTAGACCGGGACAGGGCTACAATGAGCAGTTCTTC
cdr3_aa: CASRPGQGYNEQFF

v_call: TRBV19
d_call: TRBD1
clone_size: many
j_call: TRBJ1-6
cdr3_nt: TGTGCCAGTAGTATATTGCCTGGGACAGTCGGGACACTCTATAATTCACCCCTCCACTTT
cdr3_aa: CASSILPGTVGTLYNSPLHF

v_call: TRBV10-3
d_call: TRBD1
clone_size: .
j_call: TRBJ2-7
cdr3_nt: TGTGCCGGGGGTGGGACAGACGAGCAGTACTTC
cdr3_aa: CAGGGTDEQYF

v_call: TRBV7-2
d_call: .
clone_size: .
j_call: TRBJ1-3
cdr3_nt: TGTGCCAGCAGCTTAGGGCAGGGGTGGGGAAACACCATATATTTT
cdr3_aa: CASSLGQGWGNTIYF

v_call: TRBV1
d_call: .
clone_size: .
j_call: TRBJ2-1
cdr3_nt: TGCACCAGCAGCCAAGAGGGGCTTGAGGGGAGGGCGGCCTACAATGAGCAGTTCTTC
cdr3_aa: CTSSQEGLEGRAAYNEQFF

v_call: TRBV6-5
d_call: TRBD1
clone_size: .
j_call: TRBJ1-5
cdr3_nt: TGTGCCAGCAACCAGGACAGGGAGGCTCAGCCCCAGCATTTT
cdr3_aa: CASNQDREAQPQHF

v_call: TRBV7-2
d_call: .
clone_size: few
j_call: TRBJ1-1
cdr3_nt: TGTGCCAGCAGCCCCCCCCGGCACCCAGGCACTGAAGCTTTCTTT
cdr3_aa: CASSPPRHPGTEAFF

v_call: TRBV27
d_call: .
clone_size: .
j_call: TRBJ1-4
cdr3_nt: TGTGCCAGCAGTTACTCTGTGGGGGGTTTTGAAAAACTGTTTTTT
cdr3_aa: CASSYSVGGFEKLFF

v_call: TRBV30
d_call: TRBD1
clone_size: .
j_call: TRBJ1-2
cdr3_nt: TGTGCCGGACACTTGGGAGGACAGGGGTCCTATGGCTACACCTTC
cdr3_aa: CAGHLGGQGSYGYTF

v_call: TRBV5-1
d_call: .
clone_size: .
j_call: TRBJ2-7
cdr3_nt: TGCGCCAGCAGCGTACAGGACGGGCTCTACGAGCAGTACTTC
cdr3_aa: CASSVQDGLYEQYF

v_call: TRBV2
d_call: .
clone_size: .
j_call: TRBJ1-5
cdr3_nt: TGTGCCAGCGGTCAGGGGTCGGCGAGGAATCAGCCCCAGCATTTT
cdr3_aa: CASGQGSARNQPQHF

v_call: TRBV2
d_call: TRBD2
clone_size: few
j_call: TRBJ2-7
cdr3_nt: TGTGCCAGCAGTGTAGGTTTTGCGGGGCACGCGGGGGGCTCCTACGAGCAGTACTTC
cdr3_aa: CASSVGFAGHAGGSYEQYF

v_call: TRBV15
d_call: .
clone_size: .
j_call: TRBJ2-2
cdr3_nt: TGTGCCACCAGCAGAGACAGGGCCTCGAACACCGGGGAGCTGTTTTTT
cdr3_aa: CATSRDRASNTGELFF

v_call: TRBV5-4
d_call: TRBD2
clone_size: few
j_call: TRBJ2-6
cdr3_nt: TGTGCCAGCAGCCGGCCCGGGGGGGGCCGCTCTGGGGCCAACGTCCTGACTTTC
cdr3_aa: CASSRPGGGRSGANVLTF

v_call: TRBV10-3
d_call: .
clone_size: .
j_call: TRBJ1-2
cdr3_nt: TGTGCCACGTCTCCGCACGGGGACGCGGGAAGCTACACCTTC
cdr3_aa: CATSPHGDAGSYTF

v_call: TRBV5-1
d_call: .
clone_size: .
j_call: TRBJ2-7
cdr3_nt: TGCGCCAGCAGCTTTGTGTCAGGTACCTACGAGCAGTACTTC
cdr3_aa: CASSFVSGTYEQYF

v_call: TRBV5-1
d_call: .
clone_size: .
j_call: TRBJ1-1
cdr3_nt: TGCGCCAGCAGCTTGTCAGGGGCGGTGAACACTGAAGCTTTCTTT
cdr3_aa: CASSLSGAVNTEAFF

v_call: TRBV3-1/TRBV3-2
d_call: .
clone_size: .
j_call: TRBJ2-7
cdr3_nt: TGTGCCAGCAGCCAAGCCGGGATACTCTCCTACGAGCAGTACTTC
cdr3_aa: CASSQAGILSYEQYF

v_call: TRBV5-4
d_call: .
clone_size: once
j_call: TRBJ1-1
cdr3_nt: TGTGCCAGCAGCTTGTTTATTGTAGGGGGGAACACTGAAGCTTTCTTT
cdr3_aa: CASSLFIVGGNTEAFF

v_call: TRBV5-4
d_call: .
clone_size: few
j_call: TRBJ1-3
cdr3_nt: TGTGCCAGCAGGGAGGGGTCCTCTGGAAACACCATATATTTT
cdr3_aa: CASREGSSGNTIYF

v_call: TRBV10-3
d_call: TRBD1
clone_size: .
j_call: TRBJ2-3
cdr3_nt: TGTGCCGTCAGAGGTGGGACAGGTCAGTCCCTTACGCAGTATTTT
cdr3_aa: CAVRGGTGQSLTQYF

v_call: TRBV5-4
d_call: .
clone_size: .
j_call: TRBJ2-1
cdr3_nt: TGTGCCAGCAGCTTGATGACGGGGAATGAGCAGTTCTTC
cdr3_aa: CASSLMTGNEQFF

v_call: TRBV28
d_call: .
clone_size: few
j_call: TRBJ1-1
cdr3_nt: TGTGCCAGCAGTCCCCCGGCGGTCGGGGGCACTGAAGCTTTCTTT
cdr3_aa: CASSPPAVGGTEAFF

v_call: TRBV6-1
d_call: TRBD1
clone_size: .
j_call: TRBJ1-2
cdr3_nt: TGTGCCAGCAGTGAGAGGCAGGGGGGCCCCTATGGCTACACCTTC
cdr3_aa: CASSERQGGPYGYTF

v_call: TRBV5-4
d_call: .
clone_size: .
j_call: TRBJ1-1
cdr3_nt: TGTGCCAGCAGCTTGGGGGGCGATACTGAAGCTTTCTTT
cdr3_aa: CASSLGGDTEAFF

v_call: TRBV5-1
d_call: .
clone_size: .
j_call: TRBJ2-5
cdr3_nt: TGCGCCAGCAGCTTAGGGGGGGCCCGGGAGACCCAGTACTTC
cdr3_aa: CASSLGGARETQYF

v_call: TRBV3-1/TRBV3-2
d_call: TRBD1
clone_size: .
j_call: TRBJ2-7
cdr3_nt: TGTGCCAGCAGCCTCGGACAGGGCTACGAGCAGTACTTC
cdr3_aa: CASSLGQGYEQYF

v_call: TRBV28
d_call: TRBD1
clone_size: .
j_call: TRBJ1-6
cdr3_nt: TGTGCCAGTTTAACAGGGGGCATAGGGAGAAATTCACCCCTCCACTTT
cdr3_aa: CASLTGGIGRNSPLHF

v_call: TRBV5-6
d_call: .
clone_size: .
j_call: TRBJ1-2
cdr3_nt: TGTGCCAGCAGCCCCCAGGGACAAGGCTATGGCTACACCTTC
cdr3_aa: CASSPQGQGYGYTF

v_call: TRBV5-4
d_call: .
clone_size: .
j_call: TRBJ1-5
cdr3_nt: TGTGCCAGCAGCTCGGGTGGGACTCGCGAGAATCAGCCCCAGCATTTT
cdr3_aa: CASSSGGTRENQPQHF

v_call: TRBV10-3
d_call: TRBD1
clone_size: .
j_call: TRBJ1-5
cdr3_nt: TGTGCCACCCAGGGGGTCCTCAATCAGCCCCAGCATTTT
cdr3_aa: CATQGVLNQPQHF

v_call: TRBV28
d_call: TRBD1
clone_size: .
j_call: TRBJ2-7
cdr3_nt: TGTGCCAGCAGACGGACAGGGTCCTACGAGCAGTACTTC
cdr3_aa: CASRRTGSYEQYF

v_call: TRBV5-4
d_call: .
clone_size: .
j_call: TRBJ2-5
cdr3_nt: TGTGCCAGCAGCTTGGCAGGGACTGGAGAGACCCAGTACTTC
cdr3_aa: CASSLAGTGETQYF

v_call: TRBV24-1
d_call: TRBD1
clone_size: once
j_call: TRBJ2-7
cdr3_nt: TGTGCCACCAGTGAAGGGGGCTATAGTTACGAGCAGTACTTC
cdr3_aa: CATSEGGYSYEQYF

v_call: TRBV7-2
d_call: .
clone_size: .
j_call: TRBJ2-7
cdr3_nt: TGTGCCAGCAGCTTAAGGAGGGGGAGGGGGGATCCCTACGAGCAGTACTTC
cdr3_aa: CASSLRRGRGDPYEQYF

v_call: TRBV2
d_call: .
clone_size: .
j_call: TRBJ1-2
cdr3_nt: TGTGCCAGCACCCTGGGCGTCAGCAACTATGGCTACACCTTC
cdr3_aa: CASTLGVSNYGYTF

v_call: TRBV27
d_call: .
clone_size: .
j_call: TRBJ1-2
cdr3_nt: .
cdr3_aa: CASSFFGQLPYGYTF

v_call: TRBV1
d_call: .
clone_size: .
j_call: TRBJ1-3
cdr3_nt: TGCACCAGCAGCAGGAGGACAGGGGCTCCGAAACATACTCCCGGAAACACCATATATTTT
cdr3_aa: CTSSRRTGAPKHTPGNTIYF